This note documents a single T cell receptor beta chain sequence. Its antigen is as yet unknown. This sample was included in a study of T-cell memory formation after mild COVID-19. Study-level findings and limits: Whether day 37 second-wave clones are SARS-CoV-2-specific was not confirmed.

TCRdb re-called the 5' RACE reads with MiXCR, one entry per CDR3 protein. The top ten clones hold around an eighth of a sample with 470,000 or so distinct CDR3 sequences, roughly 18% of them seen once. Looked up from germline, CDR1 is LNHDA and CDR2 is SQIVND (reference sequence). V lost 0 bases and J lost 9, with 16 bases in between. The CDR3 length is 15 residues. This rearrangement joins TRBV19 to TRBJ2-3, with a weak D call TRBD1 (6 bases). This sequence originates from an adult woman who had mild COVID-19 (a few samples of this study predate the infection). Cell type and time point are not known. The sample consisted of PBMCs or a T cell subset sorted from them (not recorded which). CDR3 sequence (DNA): TGTGCCAGTAGTATAGACGCCGATAGGGGGTACACGCAGTATTTT. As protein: CASSIDADRGYTQYF. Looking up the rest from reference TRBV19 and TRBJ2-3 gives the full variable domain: DGGITQSPKYLFRKEGQNVTLSCEQNLNHDAMYWYRQDPGQGLRLIYYSQIVNDFQKGDIAEGYSVSREKKESFPLTVTSAQKNPTAFYLCASSIDADRGYTQYFGPGTRLTVL.